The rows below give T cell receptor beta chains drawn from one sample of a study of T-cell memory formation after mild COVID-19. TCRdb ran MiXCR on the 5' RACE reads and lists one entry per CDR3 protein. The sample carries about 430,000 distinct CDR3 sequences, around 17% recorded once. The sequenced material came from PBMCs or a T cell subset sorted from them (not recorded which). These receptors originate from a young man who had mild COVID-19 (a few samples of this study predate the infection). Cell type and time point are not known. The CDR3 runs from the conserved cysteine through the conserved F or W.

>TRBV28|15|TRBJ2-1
CASTLSNTAYNEQFF
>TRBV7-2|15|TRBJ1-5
CASSIQGGEKQPQHF
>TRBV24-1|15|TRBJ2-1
CATSVGPSSYNEQFF
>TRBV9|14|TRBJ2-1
CASSPGTGVNEQFF
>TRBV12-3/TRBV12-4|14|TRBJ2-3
CASSQTGVGDTQYF
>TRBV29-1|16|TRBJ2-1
CSDPPFDRDRYNEQFF
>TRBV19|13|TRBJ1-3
CASTPDPGNTIYF
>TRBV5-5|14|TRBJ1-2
CASSYRDSTYGYTF
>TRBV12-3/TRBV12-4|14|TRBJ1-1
CASSRDRGGTEAFF
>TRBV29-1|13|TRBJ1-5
CSVSGGSNQPQHF
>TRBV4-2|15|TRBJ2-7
CASSPSLAAAYEQYF
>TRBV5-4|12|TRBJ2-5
CASARGEETQYF
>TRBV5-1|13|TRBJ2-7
CASRAGTSYEQYF
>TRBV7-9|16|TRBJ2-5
CASSLPPGTSGETQYF
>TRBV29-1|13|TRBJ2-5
CSVDRGSQETQYF
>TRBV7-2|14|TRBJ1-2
CASRVDRANYGYTF
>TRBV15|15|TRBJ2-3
CATSRGGTTTDTQYF
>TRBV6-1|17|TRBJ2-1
CASSDLLAGGPYNEQFF
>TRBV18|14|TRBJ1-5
CASSGSYSNQPQHF
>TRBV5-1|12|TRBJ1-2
CASQGQGYGYTF
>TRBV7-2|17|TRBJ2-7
CASSLVAGTTFSYEQYF
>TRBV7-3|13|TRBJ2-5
CASSLQEGGTQYF
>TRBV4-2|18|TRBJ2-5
CASSPRQGNPRLQETQYF
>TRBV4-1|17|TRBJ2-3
CASSQVGADQGGDTQYF
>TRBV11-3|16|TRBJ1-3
CASSLGGVASGNTIYF
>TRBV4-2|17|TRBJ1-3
CASSQDLGDRRGNTIYF
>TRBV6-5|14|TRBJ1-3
CASSLDRGGNTIYF
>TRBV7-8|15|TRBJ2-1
CASSSDRGRYNEQFF
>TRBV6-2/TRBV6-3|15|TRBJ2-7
CASRIPGQGAYEQYF
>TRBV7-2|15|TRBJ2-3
CASTLVRLARDTQYF
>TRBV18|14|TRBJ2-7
CASSSGTGSYEQYF
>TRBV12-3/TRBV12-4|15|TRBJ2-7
CASSPLGTVPYEQYF
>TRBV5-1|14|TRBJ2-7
CASSPDSGRWEQYF
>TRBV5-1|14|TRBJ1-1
CASSAGTLNTEAFF
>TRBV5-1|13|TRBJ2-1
CASSFRRLDEQFF
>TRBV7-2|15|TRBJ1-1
CASSSRDRGNTEAFF
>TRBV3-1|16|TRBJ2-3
CASSLFSGGVGDTQYF
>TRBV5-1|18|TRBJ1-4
CASSLVVPQGGFREKLFF
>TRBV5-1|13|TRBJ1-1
CASSFAGDTEAFF
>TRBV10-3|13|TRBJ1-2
CAIRGERTSGYTF
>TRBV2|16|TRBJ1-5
CASSEAPGTANQPQHF
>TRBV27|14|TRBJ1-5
CASGSWGGNQPQHF
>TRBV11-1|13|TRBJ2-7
CASSPAPTYEQYF
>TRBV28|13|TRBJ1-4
CASSLSSLNKLFF
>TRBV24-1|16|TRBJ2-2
CATLGELAETSGELFF
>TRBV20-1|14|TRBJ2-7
CSASRDRGTYEQYF
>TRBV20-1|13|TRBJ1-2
CSASRQSNYGYTF
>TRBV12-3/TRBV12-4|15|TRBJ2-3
CASSLLAGGHDTQYF
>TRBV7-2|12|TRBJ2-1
CASSFFYNEQFF
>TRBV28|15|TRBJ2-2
CASSHRSSRTGELFF
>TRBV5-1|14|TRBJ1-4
CASSRGGRGEKLFF